Reported below is one TCR beta chain. Antigen unknown. Possible read error: a much larger clone is one base away. This is likely a read error, given that the CDR3 carries no conserved phenylalanine or tryptophan at its end. CDR1 is SSHAT and CDR2 is FNYEAQ in the germline V gene (reference sequence). The CDR3 totals 15 residues. The sample originates from a study of T cells in Graves' hyperthyroidism and ophthalmopathy. Whole-study results and caveats: A median around 6.4 months before onset, the model predicted ophthalmopathy. Researchers found most expanded thyroid clonotypes above 0.001 in blood as well.

Researchers amplified the TCR beta CDR3 regions from RNA transcripts. Primed by the HTBI set, a first-round RT-PCR was run on the TCR CDR3. Via MiXCR, TCRdb re-called the multiplex PCR reads, giving one row per CDR3 protein. The sample has some 700,000 distinct CDR3 sequences, roughly a sixth seen once. Patients counted as stable if ophthalmopathy did not develop within 18 months. Patients aged 18 to 65 had newly diagnosed hyperthyroidism of under 2 months' duration. This TCR derives from a man in his forties or fifties with Graves' hyperthyroidism. The gene calls are TRBV7-7 and TRBJ2-3, with 9 bases matching TRBD1. Sequencing was performed on blood. This chain's CDR3 is CASSLGQGWADTQYC. CDR3 DNA sequence: TGTGCTAGCAGCTTGGGACAGGGATGGGCAGATACGCAGTATTGT.